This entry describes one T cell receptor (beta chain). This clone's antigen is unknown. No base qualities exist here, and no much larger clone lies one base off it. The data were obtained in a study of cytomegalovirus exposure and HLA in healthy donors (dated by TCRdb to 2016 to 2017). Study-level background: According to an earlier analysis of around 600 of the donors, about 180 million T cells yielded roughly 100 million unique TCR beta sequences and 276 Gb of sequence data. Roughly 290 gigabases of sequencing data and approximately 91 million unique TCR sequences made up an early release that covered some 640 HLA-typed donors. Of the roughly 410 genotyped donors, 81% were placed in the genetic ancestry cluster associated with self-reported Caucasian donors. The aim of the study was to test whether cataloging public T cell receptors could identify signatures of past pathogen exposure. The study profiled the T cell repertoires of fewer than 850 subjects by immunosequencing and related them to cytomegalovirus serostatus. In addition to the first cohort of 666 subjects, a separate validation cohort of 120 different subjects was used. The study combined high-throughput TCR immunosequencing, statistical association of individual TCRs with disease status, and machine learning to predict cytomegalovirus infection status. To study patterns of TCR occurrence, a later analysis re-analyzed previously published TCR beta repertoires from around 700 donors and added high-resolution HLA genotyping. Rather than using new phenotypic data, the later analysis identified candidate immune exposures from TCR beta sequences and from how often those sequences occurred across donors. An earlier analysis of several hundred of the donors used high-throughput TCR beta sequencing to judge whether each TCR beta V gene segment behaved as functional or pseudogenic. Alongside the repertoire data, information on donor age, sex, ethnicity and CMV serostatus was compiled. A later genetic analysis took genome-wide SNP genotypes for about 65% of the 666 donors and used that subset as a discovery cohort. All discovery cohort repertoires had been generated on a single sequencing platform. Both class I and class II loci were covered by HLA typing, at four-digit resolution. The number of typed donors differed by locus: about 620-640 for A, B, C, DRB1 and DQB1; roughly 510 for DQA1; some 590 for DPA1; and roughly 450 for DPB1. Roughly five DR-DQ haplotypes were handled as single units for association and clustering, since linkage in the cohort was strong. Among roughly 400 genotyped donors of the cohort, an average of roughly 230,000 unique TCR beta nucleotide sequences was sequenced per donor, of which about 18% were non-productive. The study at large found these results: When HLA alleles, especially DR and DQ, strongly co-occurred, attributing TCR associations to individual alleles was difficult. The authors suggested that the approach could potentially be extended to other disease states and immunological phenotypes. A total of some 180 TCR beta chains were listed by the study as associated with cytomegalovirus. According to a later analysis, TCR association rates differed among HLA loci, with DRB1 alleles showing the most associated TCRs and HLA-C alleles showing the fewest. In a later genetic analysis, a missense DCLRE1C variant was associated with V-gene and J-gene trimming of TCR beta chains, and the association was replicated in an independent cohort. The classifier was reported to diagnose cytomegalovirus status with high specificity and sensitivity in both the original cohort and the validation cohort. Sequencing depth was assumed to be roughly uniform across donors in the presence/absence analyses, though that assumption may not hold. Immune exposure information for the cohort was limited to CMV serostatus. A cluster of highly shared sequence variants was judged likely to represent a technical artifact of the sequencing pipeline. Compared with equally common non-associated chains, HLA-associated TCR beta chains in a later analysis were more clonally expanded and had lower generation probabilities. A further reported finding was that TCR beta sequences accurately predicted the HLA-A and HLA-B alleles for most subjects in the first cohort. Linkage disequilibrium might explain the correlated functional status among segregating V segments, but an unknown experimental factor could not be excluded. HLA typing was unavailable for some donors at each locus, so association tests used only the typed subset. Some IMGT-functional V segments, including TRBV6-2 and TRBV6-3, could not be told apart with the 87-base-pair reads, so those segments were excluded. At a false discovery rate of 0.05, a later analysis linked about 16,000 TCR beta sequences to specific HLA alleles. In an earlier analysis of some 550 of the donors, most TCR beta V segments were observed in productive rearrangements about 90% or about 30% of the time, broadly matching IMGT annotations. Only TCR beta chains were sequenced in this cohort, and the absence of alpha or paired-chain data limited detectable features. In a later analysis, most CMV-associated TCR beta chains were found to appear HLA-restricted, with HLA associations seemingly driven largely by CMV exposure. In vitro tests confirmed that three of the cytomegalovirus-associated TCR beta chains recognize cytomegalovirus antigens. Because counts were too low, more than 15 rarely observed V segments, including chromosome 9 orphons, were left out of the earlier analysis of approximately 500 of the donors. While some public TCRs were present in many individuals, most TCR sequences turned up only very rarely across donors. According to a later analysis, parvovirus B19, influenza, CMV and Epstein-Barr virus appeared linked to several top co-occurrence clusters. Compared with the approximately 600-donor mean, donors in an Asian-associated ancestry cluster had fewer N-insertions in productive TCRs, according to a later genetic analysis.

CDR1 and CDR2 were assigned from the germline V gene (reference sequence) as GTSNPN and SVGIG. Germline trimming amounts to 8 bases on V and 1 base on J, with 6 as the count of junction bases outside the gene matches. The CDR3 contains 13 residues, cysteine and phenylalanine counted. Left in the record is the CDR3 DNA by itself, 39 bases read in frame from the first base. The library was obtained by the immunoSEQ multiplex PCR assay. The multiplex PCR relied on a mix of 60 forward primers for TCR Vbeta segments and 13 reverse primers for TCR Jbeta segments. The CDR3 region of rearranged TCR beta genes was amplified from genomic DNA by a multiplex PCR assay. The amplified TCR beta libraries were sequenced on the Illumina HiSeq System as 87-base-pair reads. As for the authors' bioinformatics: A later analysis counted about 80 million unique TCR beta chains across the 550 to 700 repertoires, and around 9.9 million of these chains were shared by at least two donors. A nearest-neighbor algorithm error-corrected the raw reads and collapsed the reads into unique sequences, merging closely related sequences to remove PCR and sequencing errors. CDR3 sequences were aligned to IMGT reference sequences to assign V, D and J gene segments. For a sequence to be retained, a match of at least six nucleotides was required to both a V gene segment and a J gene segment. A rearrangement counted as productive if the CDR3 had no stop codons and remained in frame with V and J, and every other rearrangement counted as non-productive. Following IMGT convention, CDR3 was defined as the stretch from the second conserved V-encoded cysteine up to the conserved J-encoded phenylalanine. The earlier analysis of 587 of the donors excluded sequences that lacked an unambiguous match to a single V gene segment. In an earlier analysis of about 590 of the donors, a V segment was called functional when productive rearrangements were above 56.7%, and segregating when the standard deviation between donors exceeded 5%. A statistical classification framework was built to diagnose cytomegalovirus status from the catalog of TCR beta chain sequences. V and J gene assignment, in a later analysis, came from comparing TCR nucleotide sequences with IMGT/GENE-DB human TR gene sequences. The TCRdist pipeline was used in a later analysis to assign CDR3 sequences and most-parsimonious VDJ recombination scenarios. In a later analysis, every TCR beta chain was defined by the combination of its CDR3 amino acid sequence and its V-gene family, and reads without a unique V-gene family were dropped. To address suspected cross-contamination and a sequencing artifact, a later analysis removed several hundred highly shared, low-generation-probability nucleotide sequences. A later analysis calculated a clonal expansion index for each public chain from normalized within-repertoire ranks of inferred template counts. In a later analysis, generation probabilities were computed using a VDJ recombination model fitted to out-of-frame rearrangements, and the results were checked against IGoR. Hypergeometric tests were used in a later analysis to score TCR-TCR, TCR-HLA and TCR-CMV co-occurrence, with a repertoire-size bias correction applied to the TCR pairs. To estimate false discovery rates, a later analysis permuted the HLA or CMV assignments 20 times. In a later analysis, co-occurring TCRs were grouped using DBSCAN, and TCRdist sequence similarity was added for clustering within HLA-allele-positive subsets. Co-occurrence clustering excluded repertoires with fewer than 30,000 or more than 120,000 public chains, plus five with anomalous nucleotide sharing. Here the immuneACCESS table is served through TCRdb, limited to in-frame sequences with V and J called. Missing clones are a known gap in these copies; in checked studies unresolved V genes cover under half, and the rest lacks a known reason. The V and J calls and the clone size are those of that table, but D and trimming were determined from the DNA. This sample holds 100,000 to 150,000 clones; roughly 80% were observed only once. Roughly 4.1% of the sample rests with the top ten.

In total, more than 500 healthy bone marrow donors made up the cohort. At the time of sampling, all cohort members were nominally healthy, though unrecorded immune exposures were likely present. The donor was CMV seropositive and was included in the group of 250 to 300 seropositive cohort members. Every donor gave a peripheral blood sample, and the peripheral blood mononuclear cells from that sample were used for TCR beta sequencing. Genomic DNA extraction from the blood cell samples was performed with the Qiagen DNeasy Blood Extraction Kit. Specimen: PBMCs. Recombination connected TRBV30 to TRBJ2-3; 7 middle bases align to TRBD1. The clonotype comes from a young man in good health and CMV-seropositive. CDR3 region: CAVTGVRTDTQYF. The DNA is TGTGCCGTTACAGGGGTACGCACAGATACGCAGTATTTT.